A single sample gave rise to the 31 T cell receptor beta chains below, sequenced in a study of T cells after yellow fever vaccination. TCRdb recomputed calls from the 5' RACE reads with MiXCR, one row per CDR3 protein. The data contain 300,000 to 350,000 distinct CDR3 sequences, approximately 4% of them seen just once; the ten biggest clones take up more than 20%. Sequenced here: PBMCs, sampled 5 days after the yellow fever booster vaccination. These receptors were obtained from a man between 18 and 35 years old who received the YFV17D yellow fever vaccine.

In its sample, this clonotype was seen a few times. As DNA, the CDR3 is TGTGCCAGCAGCTTGACAGGACCTCGGGAGCAGTACTTC. This codes for CASSLTGPREQYF. The V gene is TRBV7-2, the J gene TRBJ2-7, with D perhaps TRBD1 (6 bases). The length of the CDR3 is 13 residues. The V gene lost 3 bases and the J gene lost 7 bases, with 13 bases spanning the gap. Germline V gene sequence: CDR1 SGHTA, CDR2 FQGNSA. The full variable domain, its missing parts supplied by reference TRBV7-2 and TRBJ2-7, is GAGVSQSPSNKVTEKGKDVELRCDPISGHTALYWYRQSLGQGLEFLIYFQGNSAPDKSGLPSDRFSAERTGGSVSTLTIQRTQQEDSAVYLCASSLTGPREQYFGPGTRLTVT.

This chain joins TRBV4-3 and TRBJ2-2; 8 bases map to TRBD2. Germline-derived CDR1 and CDR2 are LGHNA and YSLEER. This CDR3 contains 15 residues. The V and J ends lost 2 bases and 3 bases, in that order; junction bases with no gene match: 2. The CDR3 here is CASSQKGLDTGELFF. DNA for the CDR3: TGCGCCAGCAGCCAAAAGGGACTAGACACCGGGGAGCTGTTTTTT.

This chain joins TRBV19 and TRBJ1-2, with D unclear. Trimming stripped 4 bases from V and 4 bases from J, with 16 bases between. From germline, CDR1 is LNHDA and CDR2 SQIVND (reference sequence). CDR3 size: 15 residues. The CDR3 protein is CASSTQGGRSYGYTF. In nucleotides, the CDR3 is TGTGCCAGTAGTACCCAAGGAGGCAGGAGCTATGGCTACACCTTC.

This clonotype has just a few counts. V and J are TRBV5-1 and TRBJ2-5, with TRBD1 identical over 8 bases. The CDR3 loop spans 15 amino acids. Germline V gene data show CDR1 as SGHRS and CDR2 as YFSETQ. V trimming: 4 bases; J trimming: 9 bases; junction bases outside the gene matches: 14. The CDR3 DNA follows: TGCGCCAGCAGCCCCCGGGACAGGCCTTCGATGGCCCAGTACTTC. Translated, it gives CASSPRDRPSMAQYF.

This clonotype has a count of ten or more. The rearrangement links TRBV20-1 to TRBJ1-1; D is ambiguous. The germline V gene encodes CDR1 DFQATT and CDR2 SNEGSKA (reference sequence). Trimming left V 2 bases short and J 1 base short, with 5 bases between. The CDR3 sequence is 12 residues long. The CDR3 loop is CSARRTNTEAFF. The CDR3 DNA is TGCAGTGCTAGACGGACGAACACTGAAGCTTTCTTT.

Many counts were recorded for this clonotype. This sequence joins TRBV20-1 and TRBJ1-2; TRBD1 aligns across 8 bases. Germline CDR1 DFQATT, CDR2 SNEGSKA (reference sequence). V shed 1 base, J shed 0 bases, and the junction held 7 bases outside the gene matches. CDR3 length: 16 residues. The CDR3 nucleotides are TGCAGTGCTAGAGTGGGGACAGGAAGCTCTAACTATGGCTACACCTTC. Translating gives CSARVGTGSSNYGYTF.

This clonotype was seen repeatedly, ten times or more. J is TRBJ1-1 and V is TRBV5-1; D unresolved. The CDR3 sequence is 16 residues long. The germline CDR1 and CDR2 sequences are SGHRS and YFSETQ. V was trimmed by 0 bases and J by 4 bases, leaving 16 bases between them. CDR3 bases: TGCGCCAGCAGCTTGGGACTGGCCGCCGATGCCACTGAAGCTTTCTTT. It yields the protein CASSLGLAADATEAFF.

This clonotype appeared many times. This chain links TRBV12-3 or TRBV12-4 with TRBJ1-1; D might be TRBD1 (6 bases). Trimming pared 4 bases from V and 0 bases from J, leaving 12 bases between. This CDR3 is built from 15 residues. Written as DNA, the CDR3 is TGTGCCAGCAGTTCACACAGGGCAGTGAACACTGAAGCTTTCTTT. It translates to CASSSHRAVNTEAFF.

V usage is TRBV9 and J usage is TRBJ2-2, with D tentatively TRBD1 or TRBD2 (5 bases each). CDR1 and CDR2 from the germline V gene are SGDLS and YYNGEE. Trimming took 0 bases from V and 2 from J, leaving 8 bases between them. The CDR3 spans 15 residues. The CDR3 DNA reads TGTGCCAGCAGCGTAGTTGGGGACAACACCGGGGAGCTGTTTTTT. Translated: CASSVVGDNTGELFF.

The gene calls are TRBV4-1 and TRBJ1-5, with no clear D. The V and J ends lost 4 bases and 0 bases respectively, with 10 bases between them. Looked up from germline, CDR1 is MGHRA and CDR2 is YSYEKL. The CDR3 extends over 15 amino acids. For the CDR3, the DNA is TGCGCCAGCAGCCCGCAGGAGAATAGCAATCAGCCCCAGCATTTT. This codes for CASSPQENSNQPQHF.

This clonotype was counted many times. The chain recombines TRBV4-3 with TRBJ1-5; D gene uncertain. The CDR3 is 14 residues long. Looked up from germline, CDR1 is LGHNA and CDR2 is YSLEER. V lost 4 bases and J lost 1, with 8 bases in between. This chain's CDR3 is CASSLSQSNQPQHF. The CDR3 DNA sequence: TGCGCCAGCAGCCTGTCACAGAGCAATCAGCCCCAGCATTTT.

Here the CDR3 DNA reads TGTGCCAGCAGCTCCGGGGGTTGGGAGGCCCAGTACTTC. Translated: CASSSGGWEAQYF. The chain combines TRBV11-2 with TRBJ2-5, with D possibly TRBD2 on 6 matching bases. CDR1 and CDR2 (germline): SGHAT, FQNNGV. The CDR3 totals 13 residues. Trimming removed 4 bases from V and 9 bases from J, with 15 bases in between.

This clonotype was seen a few times. The chain recombines TRBV12-3 or TRBV12-4 with TRBJ1-3; a possible D gene is TRBD1 (6 bases). Trimming pared 3 bases from V and 4 bases from J, leaving 16 bases between. This CDR3 contains 16 residues. CDR3 DNA: TGTGCCAGCAGTTTGGGGGGCAGCCAAGGGGGAAACACCATATATTTT. Translated, it gives CASSLGGSQGGNTIYF.

There are many counts of this clonotype. The chain employs TRBV7-9 and TRBJ1-6; TRBD1 might be the D (5 bases). The CDR3 sequence is 17 residues long. V gave up 5 bases and J gave up 3 bases, with 17 bases separating them. Germline CDR1 reads SEHNR; CDR2 reads FQNEAQ (reference sequence). The CDR3 DNA is TGTGCCAGCAGCCACGGGGAGGGGTCCAGCTATAATTCACCCCTCCACTTT. Translating it yields CASSHGEGSSYNSPLHF.

This sequence joins TRBV12-3 or TRBV12-4 and TRBJ1-1, with D unclear. The CDR3 is 13 residues long. The ends were cut back, 4 bases at V and 3 bases at J, with 9 bases in the middle. The CDR3 DNA reads TGTGCCAGCAGTTATCTGACTTACACTGAAGCTTTCTTT. This sequence encodes CASSYLTYTEAFF.

This clonotype was counted at least ten times. The V and J genes are TRBV4-1 and TRBJ1-1; 12 nucleotides align to TRBD1. After removal of 4 bases from V and 11 bases from J, the junction contained 17 bases not matched to a gene. Germline V gene lookup returns CDR1 MGHRA and CDR2 YSYEKL. This CDR3 contains 17 residues. The CDR3 is CASSRRPGQGAPRGAFF. CDR3 sequence (DNA): TGCGCCAGCAGCCGAAGACCGGGACAGGGGGCCCCTAGGGGCGCTTTCTTT.

This clonotype has a handful of counts. J is TRBJ1-2 and V is TRBV4-1; 8 nucleotides agree with TRBD1. The CDR3 has 14 residues. The germline V gene encodes CDR1 MGHRA and CDR2 YSYEKL. Germline trimming cut 3 bases from V and 6 bases from J; bases unmatched to any gene: 6. The CDR3 protein is CASSQPRGQDGYTF. The DNA for the CDR3 is TGCGCCAGCAGCCAGCCCAGGGGGCAGGATGGCTACACCTTC.

This clonotype was observed a few times. The CDR3 DNA is TGTGCCACCAGTGATATCAGCTATGGCTACACCTTC. Translating gives CATSDISYGYTF. The chain couples TRBV24-1 to TRBJ1-2, with D unresolved. Per the germline V gene, CDR1 is KGHDR and CDR2 is SFDVKD. The CDR3 has 12 amino acids. Trimming pared 3 bases from V and 4 bases from J, leaving 5 bases between.

V is TRBV6-1 and J is TRBJ2-7; no clear D. Trimming left V 0 bases short and J 3 bases short, with 9 bases between. Germline V gene lookup returns CDR1 MNHNS and CDR2 SASEGT. The CDR3 consists of 14 residues. The chain's CDR3 is CASSEASVVYEQYV. The CDR3 region has the DNA TGTGCCAGCAGTGAAGCGTCCGTGGTCTACGAGCAGTACGTC.

This clonotype appeared a few times. The chain links TRBV18 to TRBJ1-5, with 7 positions matching TRBD1. With 4 bases clipped from V and 3 bases from J, the junction kept 6 bases outside the gene matches. The CDR3 runs to 15 residues. Per germline, CDR1 KGHSH and CDR2 LQKENI. The CDR3 is CASSLVGQDNQPQHF. In nucleotides, the CDR3 is TGTGCCAGCTCACTCGTCGGACAGGACAATCAGCCCCAGCATTTT.

There are many counts of this clonotype. CDR3 DNA sequence: TGCGCCAGCAGCTTGGTAGGGACCAAAAACATTCAGTACTTC. It encodes CASSLVGTKNIQYF. The chain employs TRBV5-1 and TRBJ2-4; no definite D call. This CDR3 is 14 amino acids long. From germline, CDR1 is SGHRS and CDR2 YFSETQ. Trimming removed 0 bases at V and 2 bases at J, with 6 bases between.

The V call is TRBV18, the J call TRBJ1-1; D remains ambiguous. V lost 3 bases, J lost 0 bases, and 8 bases lay in between. CDR1 is KGHSH, CDR2 LQKENI, per germline. The CDR3 spans 14 residues. As DNA, the CDR3 is TGTGCCAGCTCACCGGGTTTTATGAACACTGAAGCTTTCTTT. Translating it yields CASSPGFMNTEAFF.

The V gene is TRBV11-2, the J gene TRBJ1-1, with D unclear. Germline lookup yields CDR1 SGHAT and CDR2 FQNNGV. This CDR3 contains 14 residues. V lost 5 bases and J 1 base, leaving 11 bases between the germline ends. DNA for the CDR3: TGTGCCAGCAGCCCGTCCAGGTCGAACACTGAAGCTTTCTTT. Protein product: CASSPSRSNTEAFF.

This clonotype showed up just a few times. J is TRBJ1-1 and V is TRBV9; 7 nucleotides line up with TRBD1. Germline V CDR1 and CDR2: SGDLS, YYNGEE. The CDR3 runs to 14 residues. Germline trimming cut 1 base from V and 13 bases from J; bases unmatched to any gene: 13. The CDR3 loop is CASSVLTGTEVGFF. The CDR3 region has the DNA TGTGCCAGCAGCGTATTGACCGGGACAGAAGTGGGTTTCTTT.

This clonotype was found a few times. The V gene is TRBV20-1, the J gene TRBJ1-5, with D perhaps TRBD1 (6 bases). In germline, CDR1 is DFQATT, CDR2 SNEGSKA (reference sequence). The CDR3 is made up of 15 amino acids. CDR3: CGYLEGGSGNQPQHF. DNA of the CDR3: TGCGGATACCTGGAGGGGGGCAGTGGCAATCAGCCCCAGCATTTT.

The sample holds a few counts of this clonotype. The chain employs TRBV25-1 and TRBJ1-1, with 11 bases that match TRBD1. The trim removed 4 bases at V and 1 base at J, leaving 5 bases unmatched. The CDR3 has 16 amino acids. CDR1 and CDR2 from the germline V gene are MGHDK and SYGVNS. The CDR3 nucleotides read TGTGCCAGCAGTGCCGGACAGGGGGCAACGAACACTGAAGCTTTCTTT. Amino acids: CASSAGQGATNTEAFF. Using reference TRBV25-1 and TRBJ1-1 for the parts outside the CDR3, the full variable domain is EADIYQTPRYLVIGTGKKITLECSQTMGHDKMYWYQQDPGMELHLIHYSYGVNSTEKGDLSSESTVSRIRTEHFPLTLESARPSHTSQYLCASSAGQGATNTEAFFGQGTRLTVV.

In its sample, this clonotype was seen a few times. This sequence joins TRBV7-6 and TRBJ2-5, with D hard to call. The CDR3 contains 12 residues. Germline CDR1 reads SGHVS; CDR2 reads FNYEAQ. Trimming removed 2 bases from V and 4 bases from J, with 5 bases in between. The CDR3 protein is CASSLWRETQYF. Here the CDR3 DNA reads TGTGCCAGCAGCTTATGGCGAGAGACCCAGTACTTC. Full variable domain (remainder filled in from reference TRBV7-6 and TRBJ2-5): GAGVSQSPRYKVTKRGQDVALRCDPISGHVSLYWYRQALGQGPEFLTYFNYEAQQDKSGLPNDRFSAERPEGSISTLTIQRTEQRDSAMYRCASSLWRETQYFGPGTRLLVL.

This rearrangement joins TRBV2 to TRBJ1-3; 7 nucleotides align to TRBD1. V lost 6 bases, J lost 4 bases, and 12 bases stayed unmatched. The CDR3 sequence is 16 residues long. CDR1 SNHLY and CDR2 FYNNEI come from the germline V gene. The CDR3 region is CASRGTQGNVGNTIYF. The CDR3, as DNA: TGTGCCAGCAGGGGGACACAGGGGAACGTAGGAAACACCATATATTTT.

This chain uses TRBV15 with TRBJ2-5; D perhaps matches TRBD2 (6 bases). The CDR3 is 15 amino acids. CDR1 is LNHNV, CDR2 YYDKDF, per germline (reference sequence). V lost 3 bases and J lost 7, with 18 bases in between. CDR3 in DNA: TGTGCCACCAGCAGTCTCGCGGGGAATCGGGGGACCCAGTACTTC. Translation gives CATSSLAGNRGTQYF.

This clonotype appeared many times. V usage is TRBV7-9 and J usage is TRBJ2-1; D not resolved. Germline CDR1 and CDR2: SEHNR and FQNEAQ (reference sequence). The CDR3 spans 13 residues. The V gene lost 1 base and the J gene lost 10 bases, with 11 bases spanning the gap. The CDR3, as DNA: TGTGCCAGCAGCTTAGTCGGATGGCCCGAGCAGTTCTTC. Its translation: CASSLVGWPEQFF.

This rearrangement joins TRBV24-1 to TRBJ2-3, with 7 bases identical to TRBD1. This CDR3 has 16 residues. Germline CDR1 KGHDR, CDR2 SFDVKD. V trimming: 3 bases; J trimming: 0 bases; junction bases outside the gene matches: 5. The CDR3 reads CATSDQGTASTDTQYF. The DNA of the CDR3 is TGTGCCACCAGTGATCAAGGGACAGCTAGCACAGATACGCAGTATTTT.